This TCR beta chain is drawn from a study of vaccination effects on CD4 cells after COVID-19. J gave up 6 bases and V 4 bases, and 4 bases lay outside the gene matches. The CDR3 spans 13 residues. Germline V CDR1 and CDR2: SGHRS, YFSETQ. This table comes from immunoSEQ multiplex PCR, and its TCRdb copy is limited to in-frame clones, with some not included. The data contain about 38,000 clones, 82% of them singletons. Culture lasted about 11 days before CD4+ T cell isolation. A remark on this clone: Antigen specificity is unknown.

Sequenced material: CD4+ T cells from PBMCs cultured without peptide, taken before COVID-19 vaccination. The receptor comes from a human donor who received a COVID-19 vaccine. The chain links TRBV5-1 to TRBJ1-5; 7 nucleotides line up with TRBD1. CDR3 in DNA: TGCGCCAGCAGCACAGGGGCAGGTCAGCCCCAGCATTTT. It specifies CASSTGAGQPQHF.